A selection of T cell receptor beta chains follows, all from one sample in a study of cytomegalovirus exposure and HLA in healthy donors. Only in-frame clones appear in the TCRdb table, and some are missing; sequencing was by immunoSEQ multiplex PCR. The sample has 150,000 or so clones, around 74% seen once. The sequencing input was PBMCs. These receptor sequences come from a female donor in good health and CMV-seronegative. Both conserved end residues are part of each CDR3. Fields, in order: J gene, D gene, V gene, clone size, CDR3 protein, CDR3 DNA. A D gene is named only where the DNA matches it firmly. Clone size is shown for a subset of rows, as once, few, many or a class of expanded clone.

J: TRBJ1-5; D: TRBD1; V: TRBV6-5; size: -; CDR3: CASSYPETGGKPQHF; DNA: TGTGCCAGCAGTTACCCTGAGACAGGGGGCAAGCCCCAGCATTTT
J: TRBJ1-4; D: TRBD1; V: TRBV13; size: -; CDR3: CASSPAQDRHEKLFF; DNA: TGTGCCAGCAGCCCCGCCCAGGACAGGCATGAAAAACTGTTTTTT
J: TRBJ2-2; D: TRBD2; V: TRBV28; size: -; CDR3: CASSMLAGYTGELFF; DNA: TGTGCCAGCAGCATGCTAGCGGGGTACACCGGGGAGCTGTTTTTT
J: TRBJ2-7; D: TRBD1; V: TRBV5-1; size: -; CDR3: CASSLGRDSNVTEVNEQYF; DNA: TGCGCCAGCAGCTTGGGCCGGGACAGCAACGTCACTGAAGTAAACGAGCAGTACTTC
J: TRBJ2-7; D: -; V: TRBV11-2; size: once; CDR3: CASSLEINRNYEQYF; DNA: TGTGCCAGCAGCTTAGAAATAAACAGAAACTACGAGCAGTACTTC
J: TRBJ2-3; D: TRBD2; V: TRBV5-1; size: -; CDR3: CASSLGVAGRTDTQYF; DNA: TGCGCCAGCAGCTTGGGGGTAGCGGGGCGCACAGATACGCAGTATTTT
J: TRBJ2-3; D: TRBD2; V: TRBV7-2; size: -; CDR3: CASSLGTTRTDTQYF; DNA: TGTGCCAGCAGCCTAGGGACTACCCGCACAGATACGCAGTATTTT
J: TRBJ1-3; D: -; V: TRBV18; size: -; CDR3: CASSPDSNTIYF; DNA: TGTGCCAGCTCACCAGACAGCAACACCATATATTTT
J: TRBJ2-2; D: -; V: TRBV7-3; size: many; CDR3: CASSSPGLSNTGELFF; DNA: TGTGCCAGCAGCTCCCCGGGACTTTCGAACACCGGGGAGCTGTTTTTT
J: TRBJ1-2; D: -; V: TRBV19; size: -; CDR3: CASSIQAGVYGYTF; DNA: TGTGCCAGTAGTATACAGGCAGGGGTCTATGGCTACACCTTC
J: TRBJ2-7; D: TRBD1; V: TRBV6-1; size: few; CDR3: CASTPQIQGGYEQYF; DNA: TGTGCCAGCACTCCTCAGATACAGGGGGGCTACGAGCAGTACTTC
J: TRBJ2-1; D: -; V: TRBV10-3; size: -; CDR3: CAISVVLSGEWGNEQFF; DNA: TGTGCCATCAGTGTGGTGTTATCGGGGGAATGGGGAAATGAGCAGTTCTTC
J: TRBJ2-7; D: TRBD1; V: TRBV18; size: few; CDR3: CASSPDRAYEQYF; DNA: TGTGCCAGCTCACCGGACAGGGCCTACGAGCAGTACTTC
J: TRBJ2-6; D: -; V: TRBV5-4; size: -; CDR3: CASSLYRPNSGANVPTF; DNA: TGTGCCAGCAGCTTGTATAGGCCTAACTCTGGGGCCAACGTCCCGACTTTC
J: TRBJ1-5; D: -; V: TRBV4-2; size: -; CDR3: CASSQDSEVGQPQHF; DNA: TGTGCCAGCAGCCAAGATAGTGAGGTTGGTCAGCCCCAGCATTTT
J: TRBJ1-1; D: -; V: TRBV5-1; size: -; CDR3: CASSPLEAVNTEAFF; DNA: TGCGCCAGCAGCCCCCTCGAGGCTGTGAACACTGAAGCTTTCTTT
J: TRBJ1-1; D: -; V: TRBV13; size: few; CDR3: CASSSAPGGDTEAFF; DNA: TGTGCCAGCAGCTCGGCCCCGGGGGGCGACACTGAAGCTTTCTTT
J: TRBJ2-1; D: TRBD1; V: TRBV9; size: few; CDR3: CASSVGDRVNNEQFF; DNA: TGTGCCAGCAGCGTAGGGGACAGGGTTAACAATGAGCAGTTCTTC
J: TRBJ2-1; D: TRBD1; V: TRBV7-3; size: -; CDR3: CASSLNQGVINEQFF; DNA: TGTGCCAGCAGCTTAAATCAGGGGGTAATCAATGAGCAGTTCTTC
J: TRBJ1-6; D: -; V: TRBV30; size: few; CDR3: CAWSVQGGSPLHF; DNA: TGTGCCTGGAGTGTACAGGGAGGGTCACCCCTCCACTTT
J: TRBJ2-5; D: TRBD1; V: TRBV5-5; size: -; CDR3: CASSHGTAQETQYF; DNA: TGTGCCAGCAGCCACGGGACAGCTCAAGAGACCCAGTACTTC
J: TRBJ1-5; D: TRBD1; V: TRBV4-1; size: -; CDR3: CASSPRTGNQPQHF; DNA: TGCGCCAGCAGCCCGAGGACAGGGAATCAGCCCCAGCATTTT
J: TRBJ2-2; D: -; V: TRBV7-8; size: -; CDR3: CASSQGTVMNTGELFF; DNA: TGTGCCAGCAGCCAGGGGACGGTGATGAACACCGGGGAGCTGTTTTTT
J: TRBJ2-3; D: -; V: TRBV29-1; size: once; CDR3: CSADGEGADTQYF; DNA: TGCAGCGCCGACGGGGAGGGGGCAGATACGCAGTATTTT
J: TRBJ2-3; D: TRBD1; V: TRBV19; size: -; CDR3: CASTSQGTDTQYF; DNA: TGTGCCAGTACCTCACAGGGGACAGATACGCAGTATTTT
J: TRBJ1-5; D: TRBD1; V: TRBV30; size: -; CDR3: CAWSGKGQGDNQPQHF; DNA: TGTGCCTGGAGTGGGAAGGGACAGGGAGACAATCAGCCCCAGCATTTT
J: TRBJ2-1; D: TRBD2; V: TRBV15; size: -; CDR3: CATSRDRGTSGINEQFF; DNA: TGTGCCACCAGCAGAGATAGGGGGACTAGCGGGATAAATGAGCAGTTCTTC
J: TRBJ2-7; D: TRBD1; V: TRBV4-1; size: -; CDR3: CASSQGGQQISYEQYF; DNA: TGCGCCAGCAGCCAAGGGGGACAGCAGATCTCCTACGAGCAGTACTTC